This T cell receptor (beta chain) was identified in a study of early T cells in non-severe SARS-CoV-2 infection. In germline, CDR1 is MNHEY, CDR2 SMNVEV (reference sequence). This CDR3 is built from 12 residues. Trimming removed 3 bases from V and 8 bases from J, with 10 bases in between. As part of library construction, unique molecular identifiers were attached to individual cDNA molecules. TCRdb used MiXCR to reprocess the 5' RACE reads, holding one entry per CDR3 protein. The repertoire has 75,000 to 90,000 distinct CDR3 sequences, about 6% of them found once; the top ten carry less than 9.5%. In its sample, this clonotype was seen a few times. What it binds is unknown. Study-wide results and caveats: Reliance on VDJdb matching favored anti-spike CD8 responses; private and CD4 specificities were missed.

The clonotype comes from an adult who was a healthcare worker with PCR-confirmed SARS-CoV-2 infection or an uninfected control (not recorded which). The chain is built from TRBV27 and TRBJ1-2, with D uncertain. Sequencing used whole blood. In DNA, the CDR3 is TGTGCCAGCAGTTTTCAAGGAGGCGGCTACACCTTC. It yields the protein CASSFQGGGYTF.